The sequence of this TCR beta chain was determined in a study of CD8+ T cells in alopecia areata. Study-wide results and caveats: Scalp clonality and expanded CD8+ clones among the top 100 fell significantly with tofacitinib. Persistence in scalp and blood during tofacitinib was observed for many expanded lesional clones.

Germline lookup yields CDR1 SGHTA and CDR2 FQGNSA. CDR3 length equals 12 residues. The V end was cut by 4 bases, the J end by 8 bases, with 9 bases between. Notes on this clone: Its antigen remains unknown.

Extracted RNA was reverse transcribed into cDNA, the sequencing template. Method: immunoSEQ multiplex PCR; TCRdb's copy keeps in-frame clones and lacks some. This sample carries about 150,000 clones, 65% of them seen once, and the ten largest clones take 0.91%. Treatment here: oral pan-JAK inhibitor, 5-10 mg twice daily. The investigators collected lesional scalp punch biopsies and peripheral blood from alopecia areata patients. This material consisted of CD4+ T cells sorted from blood, taken at week 4, from a patient treated with tofacitinib. The chain recombines TRBV7-2 with TRBJ1-5; a weak D match, TRBD1 (5 bases). The receptor was derived from a human donor with alopecia areata. The CDR3 protein is CASSSQGKPQHF. The CDR3 DNA is TGTGCCAGCAGCTCGCAGGGAAAGCCCCAGCATTTT.